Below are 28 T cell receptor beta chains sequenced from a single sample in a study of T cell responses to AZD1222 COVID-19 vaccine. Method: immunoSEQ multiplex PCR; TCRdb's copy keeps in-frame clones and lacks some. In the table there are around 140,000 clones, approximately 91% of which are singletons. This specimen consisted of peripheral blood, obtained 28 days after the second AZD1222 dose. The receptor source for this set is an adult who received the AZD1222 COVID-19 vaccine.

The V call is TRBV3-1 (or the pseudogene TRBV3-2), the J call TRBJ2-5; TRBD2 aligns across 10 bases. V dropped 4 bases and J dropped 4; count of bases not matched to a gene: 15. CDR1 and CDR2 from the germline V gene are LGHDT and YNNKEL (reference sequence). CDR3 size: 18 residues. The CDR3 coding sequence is TGTGCCAGCAGCCCTTTAGGAGCGGGGGGGCCCGCCGGAGAGACCCAGTACTTC. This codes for CASSPLGAGGPAGETQYF.

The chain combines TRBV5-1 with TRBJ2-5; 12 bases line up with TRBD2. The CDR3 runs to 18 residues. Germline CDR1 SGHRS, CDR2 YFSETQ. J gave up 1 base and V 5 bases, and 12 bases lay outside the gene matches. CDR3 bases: TGCGCCAGCAGTTATGGGACTAGCGGGTTTAGCCCCCAAGAGACCCAGTACTTC. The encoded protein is CASSYGTSGFSPQETQYF.

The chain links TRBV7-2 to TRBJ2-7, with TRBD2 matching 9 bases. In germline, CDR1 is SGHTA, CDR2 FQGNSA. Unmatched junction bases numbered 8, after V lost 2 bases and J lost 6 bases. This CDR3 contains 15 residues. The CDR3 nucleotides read TGTGCCAGCAGCTTATTTCTAGCGGGGTCGGGCGAGCAGTACTTC. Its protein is CASSLFLAGSGEQYF.

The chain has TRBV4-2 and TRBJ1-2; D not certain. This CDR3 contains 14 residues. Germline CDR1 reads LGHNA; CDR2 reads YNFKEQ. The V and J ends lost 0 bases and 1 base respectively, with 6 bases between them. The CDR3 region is CASSQDFGNYGYTF. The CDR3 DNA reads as TGTGCCAGCAGCCAAGATTTCGGTAACTATGGCTACACCTTC.

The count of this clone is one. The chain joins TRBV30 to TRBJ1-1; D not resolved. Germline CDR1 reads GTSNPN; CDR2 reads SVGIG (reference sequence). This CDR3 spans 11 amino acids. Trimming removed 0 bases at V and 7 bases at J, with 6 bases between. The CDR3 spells CAWSVVNEAFF. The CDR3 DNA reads TGTGCCTGGAGTGTGGTGAATGAAGCTTTCTTT.

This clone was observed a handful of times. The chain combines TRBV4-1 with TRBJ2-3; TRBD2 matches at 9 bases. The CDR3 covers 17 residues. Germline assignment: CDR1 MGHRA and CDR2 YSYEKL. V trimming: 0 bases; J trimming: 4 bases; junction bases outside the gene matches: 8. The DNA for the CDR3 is TGCGCCAGCAGCCAAGATCATGCGGGGGGGCGGGCAGATACGCAGTATTTT. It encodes CASSQDHAGGRADTQYF.

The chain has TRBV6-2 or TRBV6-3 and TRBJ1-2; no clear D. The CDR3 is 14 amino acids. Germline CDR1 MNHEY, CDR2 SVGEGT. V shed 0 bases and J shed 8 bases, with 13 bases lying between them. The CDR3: CASSYSIPAEGYTF. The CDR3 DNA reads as TGTGCCAGCAGTTACTCGATCCCAGCGGAGGGCTACACCTTC.

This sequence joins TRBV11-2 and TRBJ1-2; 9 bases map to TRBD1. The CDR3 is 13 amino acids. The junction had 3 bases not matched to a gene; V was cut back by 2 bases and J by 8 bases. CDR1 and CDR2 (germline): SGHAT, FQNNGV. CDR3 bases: TGTGCCAGCAGCTTATCGACAGGGGGAGGCTACACCTTC. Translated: CASSLSTGGGYTF.

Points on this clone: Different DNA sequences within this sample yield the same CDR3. In nucleotides, the CDR3 is TGTGCCAGTAGCCACAGGGGCGGCAATGAGCAGTTCTTC. This codes for CASSHRGGNEQFF. The V and J genes are TRBV19 and TRBJ2-1; 7 bases map to TRBD1. Germline assignment: CDR1 LNHDA and CDR2 SQIVND (reference sequence). Losses at the gene ends were 6 bases for V and 6 bases for J; bases not matched to a gene: 5. This CDR3 spans 13 amino acids.

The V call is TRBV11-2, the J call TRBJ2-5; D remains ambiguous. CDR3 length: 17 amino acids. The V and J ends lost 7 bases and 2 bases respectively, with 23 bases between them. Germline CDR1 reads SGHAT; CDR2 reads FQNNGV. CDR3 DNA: TGTGCCAGCACGTCCTTTCTCTCAGCGTCCAATCAAGAGACCCAGTACTTC. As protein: CASTSFLSASNQETQYF.

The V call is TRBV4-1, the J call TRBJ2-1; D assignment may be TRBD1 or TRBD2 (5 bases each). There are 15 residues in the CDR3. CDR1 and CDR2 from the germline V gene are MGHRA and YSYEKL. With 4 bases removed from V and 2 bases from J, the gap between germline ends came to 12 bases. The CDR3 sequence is CASSRGDAAYNEQFF. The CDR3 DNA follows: TGCGCCAGCAGCCGAGGGGACGCCGCCTACAATGAGCAGTTCTTC.

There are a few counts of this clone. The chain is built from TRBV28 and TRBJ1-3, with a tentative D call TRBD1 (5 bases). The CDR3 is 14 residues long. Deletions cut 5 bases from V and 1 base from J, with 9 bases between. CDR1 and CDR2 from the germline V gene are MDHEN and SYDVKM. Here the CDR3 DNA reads TGTGCCAGCAGTAGCGCAGGGTCTGGAAACACCATATATTTT. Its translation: CASSSAGSGNTIYF.

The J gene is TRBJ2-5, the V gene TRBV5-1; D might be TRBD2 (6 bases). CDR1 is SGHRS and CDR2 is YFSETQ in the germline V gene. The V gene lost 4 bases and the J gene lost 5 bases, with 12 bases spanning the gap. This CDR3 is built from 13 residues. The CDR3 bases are TGCGCCAGCAGCCCGGAGGGAGGCGAGACCCAGTACTTC. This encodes CASSPEGGETQYF.

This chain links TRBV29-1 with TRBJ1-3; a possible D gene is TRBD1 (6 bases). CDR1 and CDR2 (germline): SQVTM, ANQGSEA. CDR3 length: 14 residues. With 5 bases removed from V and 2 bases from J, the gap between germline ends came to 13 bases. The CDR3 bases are TGCAGCGTTACAGGGACTGTCGCTGGAAACACCATATATTTT. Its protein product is CSVTGTVAGNTIYF. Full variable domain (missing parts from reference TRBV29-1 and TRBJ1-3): SAVISQKPSRDICQRGTSLTIQCQVDSQVTMMFWYRQQPGQSLTLIATANQGSEATYESGFVIDKFPISRPNLTFSTLTVSNMSPEDSSIYLCSVTGTVAGNTIYFGEGSWLTVV.

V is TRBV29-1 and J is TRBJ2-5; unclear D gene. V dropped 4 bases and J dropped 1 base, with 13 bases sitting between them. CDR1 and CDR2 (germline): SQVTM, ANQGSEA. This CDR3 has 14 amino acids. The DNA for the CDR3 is TGCAGCGTTGGGAAAATGGCGTCCCAAGAGACCCAGTACTTC. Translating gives CSVGKMASQETQYF.

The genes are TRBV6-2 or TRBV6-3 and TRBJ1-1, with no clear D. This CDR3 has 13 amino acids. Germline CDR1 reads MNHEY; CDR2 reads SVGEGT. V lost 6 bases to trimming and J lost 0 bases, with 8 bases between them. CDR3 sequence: CASSRRLNTEAFF. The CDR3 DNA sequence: TGTGCCAGCAGCCGCAGGTTGAACACTGAAGCTTTCTTT.

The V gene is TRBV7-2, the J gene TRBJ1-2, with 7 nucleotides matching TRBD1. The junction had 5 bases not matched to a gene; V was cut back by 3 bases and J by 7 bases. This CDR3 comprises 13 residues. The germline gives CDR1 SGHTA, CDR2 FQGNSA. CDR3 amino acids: CASSFDRERGYTF. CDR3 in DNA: TGTGCCAGCAGCTTCGACAGGGAACGTGGCTACACCTTC.

CDR3 amino acids: CASSNFGTGATNEKLFF. The CDR3 bases are TGTGCCAGCAGCAACTTCGGGACGGGCGCAACTAATGAAAAACTGTTTTTT. V and J are TRBV7-2 and TRBJ1-4, with a tentative D call TRBD1 (5 bases). Germline assignment: CDR1 SGHTA and CDR2 FQGNSA. The V gene lost 5 bases and the J gene lost 0 bases, with 16 bases spanning the gap. There are 17 residues in the CDR3.

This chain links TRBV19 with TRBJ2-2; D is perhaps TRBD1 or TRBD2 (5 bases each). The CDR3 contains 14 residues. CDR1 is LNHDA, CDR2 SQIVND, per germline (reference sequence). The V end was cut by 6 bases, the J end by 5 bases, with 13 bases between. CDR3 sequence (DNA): TGTGCCAGTAGCCGGGACGAATCAACCGGGGAGCTGTTTTTT. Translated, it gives CASSRDESTGELFF.

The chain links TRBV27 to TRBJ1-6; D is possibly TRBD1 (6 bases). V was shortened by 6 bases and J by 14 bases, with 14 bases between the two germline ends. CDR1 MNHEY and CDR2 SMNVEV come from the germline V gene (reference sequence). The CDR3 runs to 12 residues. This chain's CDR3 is CASRKGVESLHF. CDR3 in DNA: TGTGCCAGCAGGAAGGGGGTAGAGTCCCTCCACTTT.

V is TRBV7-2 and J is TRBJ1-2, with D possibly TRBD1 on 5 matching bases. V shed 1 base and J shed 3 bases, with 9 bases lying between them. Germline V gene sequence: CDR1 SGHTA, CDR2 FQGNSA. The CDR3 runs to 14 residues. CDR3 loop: CASSLGRVDYGYTF. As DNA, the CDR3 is TGTGCCAGCAGCTTAGGCAGGGTGGACTATGGCTACACCTTC.

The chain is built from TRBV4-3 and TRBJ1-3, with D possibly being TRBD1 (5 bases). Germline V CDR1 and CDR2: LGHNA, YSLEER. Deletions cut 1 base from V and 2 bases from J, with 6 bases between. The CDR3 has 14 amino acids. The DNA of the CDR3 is TGCGCCAGCAGCCAAGGGGGGGCTGGAAACACCATATATTTT. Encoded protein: CASSQGGAGNTIYF.

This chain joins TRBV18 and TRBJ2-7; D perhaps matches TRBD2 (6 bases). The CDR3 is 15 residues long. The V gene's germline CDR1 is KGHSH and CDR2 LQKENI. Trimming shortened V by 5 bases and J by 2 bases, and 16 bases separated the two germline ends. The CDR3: CASSSPTGLPYEQYF. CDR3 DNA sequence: TGTGCCAGCTCATCGCCGACGGGACTCCCCTACGAGCAGTACTTC. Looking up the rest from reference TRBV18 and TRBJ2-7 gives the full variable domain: NAGVMQNPRHLVRRRGQEARLRCSPMKGHSHVYWYRQLPEEGLKFMVYLQKENIIDESGMPKERFSAEFPKEGPSILRIQQVVRGDSAAYFCASSSPTGLPYEQYFGPGTRLTVT.

CDR3 region: CASSPGGREAFF. In DNA form, the CDR3 reads TGTGCCAGCAGCCCCGGGGGGAGAGAAGCTTTCTTT. The chain employs TRBV6-5 and TRBJ1-1; tentatively, D is TRBD1 (5 bases). Between the trimmed V and J ends, which lost 6 bases and 8 bases, there was a span of 13 bases. From germline, CDR1 is MNHEY and CDR2 SVGAGI. This CDR3 contains 12 residues.

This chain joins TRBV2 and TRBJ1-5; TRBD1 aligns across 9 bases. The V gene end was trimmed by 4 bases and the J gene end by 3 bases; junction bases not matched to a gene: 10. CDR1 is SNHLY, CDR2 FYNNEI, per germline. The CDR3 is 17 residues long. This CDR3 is CASSVGGRDRDNQPQHF. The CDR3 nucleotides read TGTGCCAGCAGTGTGGGGGGCCGGGACAGGGACAATCAGCCCCAGCATTTT.

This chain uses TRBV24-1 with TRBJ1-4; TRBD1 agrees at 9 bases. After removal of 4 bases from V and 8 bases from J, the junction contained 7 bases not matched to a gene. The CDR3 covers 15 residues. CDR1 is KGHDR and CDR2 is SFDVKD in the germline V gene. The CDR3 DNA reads TGTGCCACCAGTGACCCCGGACAGGGGTACGAAAAACTGTTTTTT. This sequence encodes CATSDPGQGYEKLFF.

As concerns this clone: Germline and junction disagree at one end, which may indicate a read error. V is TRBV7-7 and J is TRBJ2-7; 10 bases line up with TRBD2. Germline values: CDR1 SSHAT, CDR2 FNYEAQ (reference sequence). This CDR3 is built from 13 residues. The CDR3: CASSLRLAGEQYF. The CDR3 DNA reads TGTGCTAGCAGCCTCCGACTAGCGGGTGAGCAGTACTTC.

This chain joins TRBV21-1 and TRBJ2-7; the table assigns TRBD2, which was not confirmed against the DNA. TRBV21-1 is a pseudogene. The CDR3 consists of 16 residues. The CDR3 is CASSKDRGPRCCEQYF. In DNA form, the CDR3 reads TGTGCCAGCAGCAAAGATCGGGGTCCCCGATGTTGCGAGCAGTACTTC.